This TCR beta chain was sequenced in a study of T cells after yellow fever vaccination. In making TCR cDNA, 5'RACE template switching added a universal primer site and UMIs to it. TCRdb ran MiXCR on the 5' RACE reads and lists one entry per CDR3 protein. The data contain tens of thousands of distinct CDR3 sequences, approximately 7% of them singletons. Many counts were recorded for this clonotype. Its antigen is undetermined. Study results and limitations: A large majority of primary-vaccination clones showed up again after the booster (around 95% CD4, 85% to 90% CD8). By day 5 rather than day 15, the secondary response had peaked, though it was weaker. The appearance of a small share of clonotypes in both CD4 and CD8 compartments was observed.

V was shortened by 5 bases and J by 5 bases, with 15 bases between the two germline ends. The length of the CDR3 is 14 residues. CDR1 is LGHNT, CDR2 FRNRAP, per germline. The clonotype comes from a young man who received the YFV17D yellow fever vaccine. The genes are TRBV12-5 and TRBJ1-2; D possibly corresponds to TRBD1 (5 bases). Sequencing was performed on CD8+ T cells sorted from PBMCs, taken more than 40 days after the first yellow fever vaccination. The CDR3 is CASGVTGLYYGYTF. The CDR3 DNA reads as TGTGCTAGTGGTGTGACGGGACTTTATTATGGCTACACCTTC. Together with reference TRBV12-5 and TRBJ1-2, the CDR3 gives the full variable domain: DARVTQTPRHKVTEMGQEVTMRCQPILGHNTVFWYRQTMMQGLELLAYFRNRAPLDDSGMPKDRFSAEMPDATLATLKIQPSEPRDSAVYFCASGVTGLYYGYTFGSGTRLTVV.